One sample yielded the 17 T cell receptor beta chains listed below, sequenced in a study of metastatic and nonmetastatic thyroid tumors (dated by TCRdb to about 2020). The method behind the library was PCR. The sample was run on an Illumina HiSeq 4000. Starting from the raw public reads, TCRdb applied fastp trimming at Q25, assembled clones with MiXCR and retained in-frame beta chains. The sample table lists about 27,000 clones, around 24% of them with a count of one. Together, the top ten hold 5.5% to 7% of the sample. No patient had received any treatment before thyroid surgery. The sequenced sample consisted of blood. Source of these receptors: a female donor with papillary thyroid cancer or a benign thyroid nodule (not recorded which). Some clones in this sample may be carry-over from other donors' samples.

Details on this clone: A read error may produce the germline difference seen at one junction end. The CDR3 region is CASSYGGTGGAVGHTF. The CDR3 DNA reads as TGTGCCAGCAGCTATGGGGGGACAGGGGGCGCGGTTGGCCACACCTTC. The gene calls are TRBV5-4 and TRBJ1-2; TRBD1 matches 12 bases. Per the germline V gene, CDR1 is SGHNT and CDR2 is YYREEE (reference sequence). The CDR3 length is 16 residues. Looking up the rest from reference TRBV5-4 and TRBJ1-2 gives the full variable domain: ETGVTQSPTHLIKTRGQQVTLRCSSQSGHNTVSWYQQALGQGPQFIFQYYREEENGRGNFPPRFSGLQFPNYSSELNVNALELDDSALYLCASSYGGTGGAVGHTFGSGTRLTVV.

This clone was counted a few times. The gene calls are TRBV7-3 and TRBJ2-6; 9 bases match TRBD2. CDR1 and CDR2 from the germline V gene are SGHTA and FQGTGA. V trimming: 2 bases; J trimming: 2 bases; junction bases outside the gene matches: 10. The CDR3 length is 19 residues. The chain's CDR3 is CASSLRPGLAVPGANVLTF. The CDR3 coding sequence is TGTGCCAGCAGCTTACGTCCGGGACTAGCTGTCCCTGGGGCCAACGTCCTGACTTTC.

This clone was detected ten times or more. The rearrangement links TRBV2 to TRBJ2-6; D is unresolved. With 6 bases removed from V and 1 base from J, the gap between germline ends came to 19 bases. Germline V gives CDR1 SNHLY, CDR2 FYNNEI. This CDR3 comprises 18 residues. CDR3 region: CASSRFASDVSGANVLTF. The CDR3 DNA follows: TGTGCCAGCAGCAGATTCGCGTCGGATGTTTCTGGGGCCAACGTCCTGACTTTC.

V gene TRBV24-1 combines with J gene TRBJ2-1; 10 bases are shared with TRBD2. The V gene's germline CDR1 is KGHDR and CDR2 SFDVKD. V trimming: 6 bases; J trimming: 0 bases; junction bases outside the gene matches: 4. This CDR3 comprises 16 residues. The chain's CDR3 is CATSSPSGSSYNEQFF. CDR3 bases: TGTGCCACCAGTAGTCCTAGCGGGAGCTCCTACAATGAGCAGTTCTTC.

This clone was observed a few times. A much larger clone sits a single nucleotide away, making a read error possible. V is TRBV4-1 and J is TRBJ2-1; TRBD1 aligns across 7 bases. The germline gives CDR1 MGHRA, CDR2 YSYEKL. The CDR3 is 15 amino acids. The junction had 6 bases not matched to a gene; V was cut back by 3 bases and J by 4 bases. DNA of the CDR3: TGCGCCAGCAGCCATACAGGGGTTTCATACAATGAGCAGTTCTTC. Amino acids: CASSHTGVSYNEQFF.

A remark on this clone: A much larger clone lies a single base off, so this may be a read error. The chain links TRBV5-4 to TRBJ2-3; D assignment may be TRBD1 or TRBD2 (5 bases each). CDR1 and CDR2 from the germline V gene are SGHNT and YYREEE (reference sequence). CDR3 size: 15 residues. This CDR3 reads CASRPRGWASDTQYF. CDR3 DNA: TGTGCCAGCAGGCCCCGGGGCTGGGCCTCAGATACGCAGTATTTC.

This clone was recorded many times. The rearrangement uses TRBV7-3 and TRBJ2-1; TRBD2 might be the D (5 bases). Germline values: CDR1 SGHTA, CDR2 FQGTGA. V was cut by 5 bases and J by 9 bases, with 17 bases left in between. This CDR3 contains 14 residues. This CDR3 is CASSPGLDHSEQFF. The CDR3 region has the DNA TGTGCCAGCAGCCCCGGACTGGACCATAGTGAGCAGTTCTTC.

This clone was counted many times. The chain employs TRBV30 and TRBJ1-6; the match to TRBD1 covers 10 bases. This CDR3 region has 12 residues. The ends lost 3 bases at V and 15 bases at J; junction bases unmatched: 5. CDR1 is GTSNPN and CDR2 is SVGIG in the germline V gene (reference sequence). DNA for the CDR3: TGTGCCTGGAGGGGACAGGGGCCGTTCCTCCACTTT. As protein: CAWRGQGPFLHF.

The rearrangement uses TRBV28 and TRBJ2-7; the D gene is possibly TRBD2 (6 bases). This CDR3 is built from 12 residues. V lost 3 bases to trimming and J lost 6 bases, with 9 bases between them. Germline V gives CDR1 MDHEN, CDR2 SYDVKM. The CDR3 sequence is CASSFKGGEQYF. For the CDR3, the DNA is TGTGCCAGCAGTTTCAAGGGAGGCGAGCAGTACTTC. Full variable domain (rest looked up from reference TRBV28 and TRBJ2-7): DVKVTQSSRYLVKRTGEKVFLECVQDMDHENMFWYRQDPGLGLRLIYFSYDVKMKEKGDIPEGYSVSREKKERFSLILESASTNQTSMYLCASSFKGGEQYFGPGTRLTVT.

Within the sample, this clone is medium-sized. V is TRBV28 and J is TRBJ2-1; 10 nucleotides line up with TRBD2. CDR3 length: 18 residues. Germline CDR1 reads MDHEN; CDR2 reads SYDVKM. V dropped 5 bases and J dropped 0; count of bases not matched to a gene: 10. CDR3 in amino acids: CASSPTRSGRPSYNEQFF. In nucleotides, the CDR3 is TGTGCCAGCAGTCCTACCCGTAGCGGGAGGCCCTCCTACAATGAGCAGTTCTTC.

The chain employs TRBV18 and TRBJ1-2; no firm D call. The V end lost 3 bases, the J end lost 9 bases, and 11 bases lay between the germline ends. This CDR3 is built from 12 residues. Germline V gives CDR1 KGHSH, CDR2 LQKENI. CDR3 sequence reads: CASSPLGFCYTF. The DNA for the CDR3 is TGTGCCAGCTCACCGTTGGGGTTTTGCTACACCTTC.

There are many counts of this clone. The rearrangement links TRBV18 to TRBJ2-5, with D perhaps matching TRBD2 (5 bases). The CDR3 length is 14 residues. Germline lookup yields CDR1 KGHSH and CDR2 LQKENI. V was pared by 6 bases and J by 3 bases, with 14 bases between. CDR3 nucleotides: TGTGCCAGCTCCTCTACTAGTTATGAAGAGACCCAGTACTTC. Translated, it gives CASSSTSYEETQYF.

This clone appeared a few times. The CDR3 bases are TGTGCCAGCAGTTACGGCCCCCCTGAGTATGGCTACACCTTC. Amino acids: CASSYGPPEYGYTF. The chain has TRBV6-2 or TRBV6-3 and TRBJ1-2; no definite D call. Germline CDR1 is MNHEY and CDR2 is SVGEGT. Trimming pared 2 bases from V and 5 bases from J, leaving 12 bases between. CDR3 length: 14 residues.

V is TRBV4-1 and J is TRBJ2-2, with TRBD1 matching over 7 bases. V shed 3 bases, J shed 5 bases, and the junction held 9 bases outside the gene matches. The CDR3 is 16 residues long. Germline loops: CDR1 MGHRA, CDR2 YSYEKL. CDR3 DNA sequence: TGCGCCAGCAGCCACAGGGGGAGTCGGGAAACCGGGGAGCTGTTTTTT. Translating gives CASSHRGSRETGELFF.

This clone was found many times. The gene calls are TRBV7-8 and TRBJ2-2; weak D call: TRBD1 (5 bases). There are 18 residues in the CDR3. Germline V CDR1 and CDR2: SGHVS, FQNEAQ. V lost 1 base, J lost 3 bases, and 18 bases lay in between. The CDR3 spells CASSLGMESQGDTGELFF. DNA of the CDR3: TGTGCCAGCAGCTTAGGAATGGAGAGTCAGGGCGACACCGGGGAGCTGTTTTTT.

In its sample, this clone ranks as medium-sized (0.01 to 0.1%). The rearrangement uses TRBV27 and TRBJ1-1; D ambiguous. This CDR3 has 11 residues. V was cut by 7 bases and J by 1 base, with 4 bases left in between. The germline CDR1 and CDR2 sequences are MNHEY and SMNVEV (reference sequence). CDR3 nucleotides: TGTGCCAGCAAGGCGAACACTGAAGCTTTCTTT. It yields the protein CASKANTEAFF.

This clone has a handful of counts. CDR3 coding DNA: TGTGCCAGCAGGTGCTTAGCTGGAGGGGGCTACAATGAGCAGTTCTTC. This gives the protein CASRCLAGGGYNEQFF. The chain couples TRBV6-1 to TRBJ2-1; D is tentatively TRBD1 or TRBD2 (6 bases each). CDR1 and CDR2 from the germline V gene are MNHNS and SASEGT. CDR3 length: 16 residues. Trimming left V 6 bases short and J 3 bases short, with 18 bases between.